This T cell receptor beta chain was identified during a study of response to subunit inactivated influenza vaccine. One entry per CDR3 protein results from TCRdb running MiXCR on the RT-PCR reads. The top ten clones hold roughly 13% of a sample with over 450,000 distinct CDR3 sequences, approximately 13% of them seen once. Study-wide points: There was a suggestion from the authors that each seasonal influenza vaccination recruits few new T cells.

The CDR3 has 17 amino acids. V lost 3 bases to trimming and J lost 5 bases; unmatched junction nucleotides: 13. From germline, CDR1 is SGDLS and CDR2 YYNGEE. This clonotype has at least ten counts. The target antigen is unknown. The specimen was PBMCs from blood, collected 35 to 45 days after vaccination. The V call is TRBV9, the J call TRBJ2-1; TRBD1 matches at 8 bases. The clonotype originates from a middle-aged man who received an inactivated influenza vaccine. DNA for the CDR3: TGTGCCAGCAGCGAGAGGGATTGGACAGGGAAAAACAATGAGCAGTTCTTC. Translated: CASSERDWTGKNNEQFF.